This T cell receptor (beta chain) originates from a study of response to subunit inactivated influenza vaccine (dated by TCRdb to the late 2010s). In the study overall: The study used deep quantitative T cell receptor repertoire profiling to track responses to a trivalent subunit inactivated influenza vaccine. The full study reports these points: It was suggested by the authors that each seasonal influenza vaccination may recruit only a limited number of new T cells.

Library prep was done by RT-PCR. The instrument given in TCRdb is Illumina HiSeq 2500. TCRdb reprocessed the public reads (quality trimming at Q25 with fastp, clone calling with MiXCR) and kept in-frame beta chains. Identical CDR3 proteins give one entry, which carries the most common genes and DNA. The sample profile shows 600,000 to 850,000 distinct CDR3 sequences; 12% to 15% of them were found once. The ten biggest clones cover about 7.6% of the sample. This clonotype was recorded a few times. The antigen this receptor binds is unknown. No base-level quality is on record; no much larger clone is a single base apart. V is shortened by 9 bases, J by 2 bases, and the region joining them spans 15 bases. The cysteine opens and the phenylalanine closes a CDR3 of 14 amino acids. Just the 42-base CDR3 DNA is kept, in frame starting at base 1. The germline V gene encodes CDR1 KGHDR and CDR2 SFDVKD.

The chain employs TRBV24-1 and TRBJ2-5; matching of 6 bases hints at TRBD2 as the D gene. The sequence was collected from a man aged 50 or older who received an inactivated influenza vaccine. Donor details come from another sample of the same person, matched by shared clones. The source was PBMCs from blood, collected about 14 days before vaccination. The CDR3 loop reads CATGGPSPQETQYF. The DNA sequence follows: TGTGCCACCGGAGGGCCGAGCCCGCAAGAGACCCAGTACTTC.